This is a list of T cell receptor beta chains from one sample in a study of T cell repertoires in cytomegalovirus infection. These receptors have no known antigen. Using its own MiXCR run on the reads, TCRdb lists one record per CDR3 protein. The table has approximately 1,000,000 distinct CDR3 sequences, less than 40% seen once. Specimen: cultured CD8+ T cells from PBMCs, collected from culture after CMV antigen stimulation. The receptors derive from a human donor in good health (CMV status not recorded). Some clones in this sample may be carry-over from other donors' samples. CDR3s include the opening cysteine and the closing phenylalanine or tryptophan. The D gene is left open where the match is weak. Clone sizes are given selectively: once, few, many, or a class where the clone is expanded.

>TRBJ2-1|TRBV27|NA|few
CASSLSSPGIGANEQFF
TGTGCCAGCAGTTTATCGAGTCCCGGGATTGGGGCCAATGAGCAGTTCTTC
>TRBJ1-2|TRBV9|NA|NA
CASSVVGSDHTF
TGTGCCAGCAGCGTAGTAGGCAGCGATCACACCTTC
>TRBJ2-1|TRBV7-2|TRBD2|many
CASSLGVLAGYNEQFF
TGTGCCAGCAGCTTAGGCGTCCTAGCGGGATACAATGAGCAGTTCTTC
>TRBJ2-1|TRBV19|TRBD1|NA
CASRPETGIVFGEQFF
TGTGCCAGTCGACCAGAGACAGGGATAGTTTTTGGTGAGCAGTTCTTC
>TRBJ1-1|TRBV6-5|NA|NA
CASSYKGGMNTEAFF
TGTGCCAGCAGTTACAAGGGGGGGATGAACACTGAAGCTTTCTTT
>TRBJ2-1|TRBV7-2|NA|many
CASSLDSGNEQFF
TGTGCCAGCAGCTTGGATAGCGGCAATGAGCAGTTCTTC
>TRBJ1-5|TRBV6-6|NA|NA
CASSYSRQPNQPQHF
TGTGCCAGCAGTTACTCGAGACAGCCTAATCAGCCCCAGCATTTT
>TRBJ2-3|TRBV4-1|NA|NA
CASSQEGYVISTDTQYF
TGCGCCAGCAGCCAAGAAGGTTACGTAATTTCCACAGATACGCAGTATTTT
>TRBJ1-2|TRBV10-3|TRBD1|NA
CAIKGWETGIGYDYTF
TGTGCCATCAAAGGATGGGAGACAGGGATCGGGTATGACTACACCTTC
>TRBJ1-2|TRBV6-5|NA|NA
CASSYSALGGYTF
TGTGCCAGCAGTTACTCGGCCCTGGGCGGCTACACCTTC
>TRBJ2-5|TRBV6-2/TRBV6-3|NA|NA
CASSRGLTQYF
TGTGCCAGCAGCCGCGGGTTGACCCAGTACTTC
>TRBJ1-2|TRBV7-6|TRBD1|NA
CASSFRTGEAGGYTF
TGTGCCAGCAGCTTCCGGACAGGGGAGGCGGGCGGCTACACCTTC
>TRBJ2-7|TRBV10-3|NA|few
CAISGRDSSYEQYF
TGTGCCATCTCGGGGAGGGACAGCTCCTACGAGCAGTACTTC
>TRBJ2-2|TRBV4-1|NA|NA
CASSQDQDLANTGELFF
TGCGCCAGCAGCCAAGACCAGGACTTAGCGAACACCGGGGAGCTGTTTTTT
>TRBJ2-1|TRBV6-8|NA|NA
CASTPWGSSSYNEQFF
TGTGCCAGCACCCCATGGGGGTCATCCTCCTACAATGAGCAGTTCTTC
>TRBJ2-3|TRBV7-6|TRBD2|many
CASSLEPPLAGVTDTQYF
TGTGCCAGCAGCTTAGAACCCCCTCTAGCGGGGGTCACAGATACGCAGTATTTT
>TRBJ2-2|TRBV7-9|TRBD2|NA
CASRYTGLITGELFF
TGTGCCAGCAGATACACGGGACTAATCACCGGGGAGCTGTTTTTT
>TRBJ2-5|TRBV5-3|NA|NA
CASNLGLESEPVQETQYF
TGTGCCAGCAACTTGGGACTGGAATCTGAGCCCGTCCAAGAGACCCAGTACTTC
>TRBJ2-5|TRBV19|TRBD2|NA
CASSKRGTSETQYF
TGTGCCAGCAGCAAGCGGGGGACGAGTGAGACCCAGTACTTC
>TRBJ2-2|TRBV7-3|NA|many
CASSLTSGGSTGELFF
TGTGCCAGCAGCTTAACGTCAGGGGGGAGCACCGGGGAGCTGTTTTTT
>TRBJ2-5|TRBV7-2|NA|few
CASSLGLRNQETQYF
TGTGCCAGCAGCCTTGGACTCCGCAACCAAGAGACCCAGTACTTC
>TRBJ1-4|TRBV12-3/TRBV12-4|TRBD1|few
CASSPGTGSEKLFF
TGTGCCAGCAGCCCCGGGACAGGGAGTGAAAAACTGTTTTTT
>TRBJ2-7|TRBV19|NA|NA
CASSHGGDAEEQYF
TGTGCCAGTAGTCATGGAGGGGATGCAGAAGAGCAGTACTTC
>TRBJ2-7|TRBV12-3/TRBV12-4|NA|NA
CASSPTAYEQYF
TGTGCCAGCAGTCCCACGGCCTACGAGCAGTACTTC
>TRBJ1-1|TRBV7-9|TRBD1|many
CASSSLQGPGTEAFF
TGTGCCAGCAGCTCCCTACAGGGGCCGGGTACTGAAGCTTTCTTT
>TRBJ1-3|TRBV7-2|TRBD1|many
CASSLGTWDRGDTIYF
TGTGCCAGCAGCTTAGGGACTTGGGACAGGGGAGACACCATATATTTT
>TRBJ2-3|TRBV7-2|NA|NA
CASSLTGGESVWTDTQYF
TGTGCCAGCAGCTTAACTGGGGGCGAATCGGTTTGGACAGATACGCAGTATTTT
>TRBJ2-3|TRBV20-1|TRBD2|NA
CSARGLAGEPYYSTDTQYF
TGCAGTGCTAGAGGGTTGGCGGGGGAACCATACTATAGCACAGATACGCAGTATTTT
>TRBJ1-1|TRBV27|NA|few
CASTLTGGLNTEAFF
TGTGCCAGCACCTTAACTGGGGGGCTGAACACTGAAGCTTTCTTT
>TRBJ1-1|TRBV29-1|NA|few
CSVTRANPNTEAFF
TGCAGCGTAACTCGGGCAAACCCCAACACTGAAGCTTTCTTT
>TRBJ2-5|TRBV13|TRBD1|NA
CASSSIRSTGALETQYF
TGTGCCAGCAGCTCCATTCGATCGACAGGGGCACTGGAGACCCAGTACTTC
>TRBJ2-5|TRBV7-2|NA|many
CASSFLGPDLGTDMETQYF
TGTGCCAGCAGCTTCTTGGGCCCGGACCTAGGGACGGATATGGAGACCCAGTACTTC
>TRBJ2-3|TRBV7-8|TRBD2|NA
CASSRGTSIDTQYF
TGTGCCAGCAGCCGAGGGACTAGCATTGATACGCAGTATTTT
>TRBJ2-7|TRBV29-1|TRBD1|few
CSVEIWDRASYEQYF
TGCAGCGTTGAAATCTGGGACAGAGCTTCCTACGAGCAGTACTTC
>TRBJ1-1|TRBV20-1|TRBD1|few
CSAGQGASEAFF
TGCAGTGCTGGCCAGGGGGCCTCTGAAGCTTTCTTT
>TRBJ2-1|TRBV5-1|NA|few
CASSWGEPYNEQFF
TGCGCCAGCAGCTGGGGGGAGCCCTACAATGAGCAGTTCTTC
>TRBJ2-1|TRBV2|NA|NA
CASSESAGEFSGNEQFF
TGTGCCAGCAGTGAATCGGCAGGGGAGTTTTCGGGCAATGAGCAGTTCTTC
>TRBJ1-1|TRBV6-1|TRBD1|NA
CASSANTGTAIIFEAFF
TGTGCCAGCAGTGCAAATACCGGGACAGCAATAATCTTTGAAGCTTTCTTT
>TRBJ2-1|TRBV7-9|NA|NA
CASNTARTNNEQFF
TGTGCCAGCAACACAGCTAGGACCAACAATGAGCAGTTCTTC
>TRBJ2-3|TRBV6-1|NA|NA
CASSEAPRDTQYF
TGTGCCAGCAGTGAAGCCCCCCGAGATACGCAGTATTTT
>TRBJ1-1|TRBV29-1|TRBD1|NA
CSVEVFAPATGGRTEAFF
TGCAGCGTTGAAGTTTTCGCCCCTGCCACAGGGGGTAGGACTGAAGCTTTCTTT
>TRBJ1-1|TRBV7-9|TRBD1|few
CASSRTGFATEAFF
TGTGCCAGCAGCCGGACAGGGTTCGCCACTGAAGCTTTCTTT
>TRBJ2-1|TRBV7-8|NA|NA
CASSLVAGQHNEQFF
TGTGCCAGCAGCTTAGTGGCCGGACAACACAATGAGCAGTTCTTC
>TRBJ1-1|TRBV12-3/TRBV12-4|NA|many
CASSRNTEAFF
TGTGCCAGCAGCCGGAACACTGAAGCTTTCTTT